The clone carrying this T cell receptor beta chain has a count of ten or more. The data were taken from a study of identical twins. TCRdb redid the calling of the 5' RACE reads with MiXCR, one entry per CDR3 protein. The sample carries approximately 500,000 distinct CDR3 sequences, 13% to 15% recorded once. These data also featured in a second study, about yellow fever vaccine responses in identical twins.

The sequenced material came from CD4+ T cells sorted from blood. This receptor was obtained from a woman under 30 in good health.

CDR3 in amino acids: CSVEKVGVSDTQYF. The CDR3 DNA is TGCAGCGTTGAAAAGGTTGGAGTGTCAGATACGCAGTATTTT. The chain carries TRBV29-1 and TRBJ2-3; D not resolved. The V gene's germline CDR1 is SQVTM and CDR2 ANQGSEA. The CDR3 contains 14 residues. Trimming removed 2 bases from V and 4 bases from J, with 13 bases in between.